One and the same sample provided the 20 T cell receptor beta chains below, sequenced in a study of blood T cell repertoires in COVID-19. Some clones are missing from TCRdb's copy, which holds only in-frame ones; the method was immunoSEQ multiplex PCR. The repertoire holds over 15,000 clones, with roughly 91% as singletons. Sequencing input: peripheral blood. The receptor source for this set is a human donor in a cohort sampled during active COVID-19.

The CDR3 here is CASSRIHRAGETQYF. As DNA, the CDR3 is TGTGCCAGTAGTCGGATTCACAGGGCAGGGGAGACCCAGTACTTC. The V gene is TRBV19, the J gene TRBJ2-5; a possible D gene is TRBD1 (6 bases). V shed 5 bases and J shed 5 bases, with 18 bases lying between them. CDR3 length: 15 residues. Per germline, CDR1 LNHDA and CDR2 SQIVND (reference sequence).

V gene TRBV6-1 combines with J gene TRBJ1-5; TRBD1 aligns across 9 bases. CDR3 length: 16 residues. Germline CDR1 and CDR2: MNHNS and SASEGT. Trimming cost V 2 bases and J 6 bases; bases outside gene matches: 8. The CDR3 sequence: CASSERGQGPGQPQHF. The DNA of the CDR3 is TGTGCCAGCAGTGAAAGGGGACAGGGACCGGGTCAGCCCCAGCATTTT.

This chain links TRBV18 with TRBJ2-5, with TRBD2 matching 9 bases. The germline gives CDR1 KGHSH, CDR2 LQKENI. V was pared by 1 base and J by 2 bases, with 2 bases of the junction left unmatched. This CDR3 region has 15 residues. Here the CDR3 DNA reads TGTGCCAGCTCACCACGGACTAGCGCTCAAGAGACCCAGTACTTC. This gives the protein CASSPRTSAQETQYF.

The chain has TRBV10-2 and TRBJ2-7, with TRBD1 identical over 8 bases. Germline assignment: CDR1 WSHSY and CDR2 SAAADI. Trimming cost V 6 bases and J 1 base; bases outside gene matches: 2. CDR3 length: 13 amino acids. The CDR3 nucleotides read TGCGCCAGCAGAGGGACAGGTTCCTACGAGCAGTACTTC. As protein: CASRGTGSYEQYF.

The CDR3 loop reads CASSPQSSGLLYEQYF. In nucleotides, the CDR3 is TGTGCCAGCTCACCACAAAGCTCGGGACTACTCTACGAGCAGTACTTC. This chain joins TRBV18 and TRBJ2-7; TRBD2 matches at 7 bases. V trimming: 1 base; J trimming: 3 bases; junction bases outside the gene matches: 9. This CDR3 is built from 16 residues. CDR1 is KGHSH, CDR2 LQKENI, per germline.

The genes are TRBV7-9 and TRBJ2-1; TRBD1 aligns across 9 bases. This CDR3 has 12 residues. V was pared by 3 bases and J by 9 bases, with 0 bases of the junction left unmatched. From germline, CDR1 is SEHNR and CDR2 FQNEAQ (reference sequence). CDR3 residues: CASSLTGGEQFF. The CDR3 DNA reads TGTGCCAGCAGCTTGACAGGGGGTGAGCAGTTCTTC.

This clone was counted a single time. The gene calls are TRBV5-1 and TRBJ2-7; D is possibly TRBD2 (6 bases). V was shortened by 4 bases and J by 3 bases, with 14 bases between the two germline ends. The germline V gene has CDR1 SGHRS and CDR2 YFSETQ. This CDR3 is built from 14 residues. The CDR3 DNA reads TGCGCCAGCAGCCCCGGGACTGGGAACTACGAGCAGTACTTC. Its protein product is CASSPGTGNYEQYF.

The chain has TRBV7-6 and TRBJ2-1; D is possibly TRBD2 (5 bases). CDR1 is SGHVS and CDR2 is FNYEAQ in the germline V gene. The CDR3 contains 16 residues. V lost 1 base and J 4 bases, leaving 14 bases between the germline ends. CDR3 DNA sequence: TGTGCCAGCAGCTTAGGGGTTAGCGCGGAATACAATGAGCAGTTCTTC. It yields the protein CASSLGVSAEYNEQFF.

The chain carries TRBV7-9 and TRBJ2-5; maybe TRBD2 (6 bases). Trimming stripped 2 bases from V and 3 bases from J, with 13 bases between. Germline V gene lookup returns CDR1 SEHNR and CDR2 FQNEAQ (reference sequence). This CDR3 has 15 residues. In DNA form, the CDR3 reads TGTGCCAGCAGCTTAAGATGGGGGGAAGAAGAGACCCAGTACTTC. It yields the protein CASSLRWGEEETQYF.

The CDR3 DNA sequence: TGTGCCAGCAGCCCTCGGGACAGGAGCATCAATGAGCAGTTCTTC. The encoded protein is CASSPRDRSINEQFF. The chain is built from TRBV9 and TRBJ2-1; 8 nucleotides match TRBD1. The V gene end was trimmed by 4 bases and the J gene end by 6 bases; junction bases not matched to a gene: 9. CDR1 and CDR2 from the germline V gene are SGDLS and YYNGEE. CDR3 length: 15 amino acids.

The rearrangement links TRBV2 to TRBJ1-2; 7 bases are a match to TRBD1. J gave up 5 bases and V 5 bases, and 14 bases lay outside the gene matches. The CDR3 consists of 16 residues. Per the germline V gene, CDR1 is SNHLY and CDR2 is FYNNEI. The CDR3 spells CASSPDLTGKNYGYTF. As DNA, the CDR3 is TGTGCCAGCAGTCCGGATTTGACAGGGAAGAATTATGGCTACACCTTC.

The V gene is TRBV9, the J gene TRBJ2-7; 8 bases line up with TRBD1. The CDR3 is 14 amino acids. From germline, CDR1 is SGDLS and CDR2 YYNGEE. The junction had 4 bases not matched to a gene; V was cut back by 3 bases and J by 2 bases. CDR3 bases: TGTGCCAGCAGCGGACAGGGGAATGCCTACGAGCAGTACTTC. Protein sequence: CASSGQGNAYEQYF.

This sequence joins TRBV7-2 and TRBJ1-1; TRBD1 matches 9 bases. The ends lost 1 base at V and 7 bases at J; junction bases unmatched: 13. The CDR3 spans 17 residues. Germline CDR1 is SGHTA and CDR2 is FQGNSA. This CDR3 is CASSLVLVWGQGYEAFF. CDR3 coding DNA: TGTGCCAGCAGCTTAGTATTGGTTTGGGGACAGGGATATGAAGCTTTCTTT. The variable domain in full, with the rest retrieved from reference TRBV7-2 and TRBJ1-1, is GAGVSQSPSNKVTEKGKDVELRCDPISGHTALYWYRQSLGQGLEFLIYFQGNSAPDKSGLPSDRFSAERTGGSVSTLTIQRTQQEDSAVYLCASSLVLVWGQGYEAFFGQGTRLTVV.

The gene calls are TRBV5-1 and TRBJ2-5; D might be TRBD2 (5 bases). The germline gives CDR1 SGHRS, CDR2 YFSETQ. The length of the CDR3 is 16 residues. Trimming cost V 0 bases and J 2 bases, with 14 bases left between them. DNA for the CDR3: TGCGCCAGCAGCTTGGCCGCGGGTCGTCGTCAAGAGACCCAGTACTTC. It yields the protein CASSLAAGRRQETQYF.

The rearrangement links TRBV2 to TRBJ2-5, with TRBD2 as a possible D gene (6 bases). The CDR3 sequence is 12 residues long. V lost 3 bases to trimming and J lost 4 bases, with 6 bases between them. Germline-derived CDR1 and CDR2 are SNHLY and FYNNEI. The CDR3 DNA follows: TGTGCCAGCAGTGAGGGGGGAGAGACCCAGTACTTC. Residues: CASSEGGETQYF.

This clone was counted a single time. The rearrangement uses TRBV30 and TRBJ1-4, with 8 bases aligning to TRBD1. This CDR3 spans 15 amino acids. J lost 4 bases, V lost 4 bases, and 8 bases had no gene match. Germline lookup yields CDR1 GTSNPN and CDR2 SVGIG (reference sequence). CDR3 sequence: CAWTTKTGVNEKLFF. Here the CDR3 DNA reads TGTGCCTGGACTACAAAGACAGGGGTTAATGAAAAACTGTTTTTT.

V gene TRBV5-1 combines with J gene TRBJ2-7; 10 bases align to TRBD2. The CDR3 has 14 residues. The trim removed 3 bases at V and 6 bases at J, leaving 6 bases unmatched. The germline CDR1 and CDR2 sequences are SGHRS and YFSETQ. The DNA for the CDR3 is TGCGCCAGCAGCTCAGGAGCGGGAGGGCCCGAGCAGTACTTC. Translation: CASSSGAGGPEQYF.

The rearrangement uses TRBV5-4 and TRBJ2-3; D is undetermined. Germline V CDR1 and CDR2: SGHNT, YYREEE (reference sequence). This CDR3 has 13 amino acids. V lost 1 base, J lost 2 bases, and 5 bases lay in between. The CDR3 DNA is TGTGCCAGCAGCTTGCGGTCCACAGATACGCAGTATTTT. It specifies CASSLRSTDTQYF.

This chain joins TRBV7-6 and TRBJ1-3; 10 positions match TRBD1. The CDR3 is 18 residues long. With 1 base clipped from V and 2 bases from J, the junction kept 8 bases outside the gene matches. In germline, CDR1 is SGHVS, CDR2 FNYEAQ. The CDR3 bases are TGTGCCAGCAGCTTAGAGACAGGGGGCCGTTTCGCTGGAAACACCATATATTTT. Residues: CASSLETGGRFAGNTIYF.

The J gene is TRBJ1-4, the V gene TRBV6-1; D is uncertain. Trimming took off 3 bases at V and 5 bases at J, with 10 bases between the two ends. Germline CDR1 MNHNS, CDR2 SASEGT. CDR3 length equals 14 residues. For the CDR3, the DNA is TGTGCCAGCAGTGATAGCCGGAAGAATGAAAAACTGTTTTTT. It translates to CASSDSRKNEKLFF.